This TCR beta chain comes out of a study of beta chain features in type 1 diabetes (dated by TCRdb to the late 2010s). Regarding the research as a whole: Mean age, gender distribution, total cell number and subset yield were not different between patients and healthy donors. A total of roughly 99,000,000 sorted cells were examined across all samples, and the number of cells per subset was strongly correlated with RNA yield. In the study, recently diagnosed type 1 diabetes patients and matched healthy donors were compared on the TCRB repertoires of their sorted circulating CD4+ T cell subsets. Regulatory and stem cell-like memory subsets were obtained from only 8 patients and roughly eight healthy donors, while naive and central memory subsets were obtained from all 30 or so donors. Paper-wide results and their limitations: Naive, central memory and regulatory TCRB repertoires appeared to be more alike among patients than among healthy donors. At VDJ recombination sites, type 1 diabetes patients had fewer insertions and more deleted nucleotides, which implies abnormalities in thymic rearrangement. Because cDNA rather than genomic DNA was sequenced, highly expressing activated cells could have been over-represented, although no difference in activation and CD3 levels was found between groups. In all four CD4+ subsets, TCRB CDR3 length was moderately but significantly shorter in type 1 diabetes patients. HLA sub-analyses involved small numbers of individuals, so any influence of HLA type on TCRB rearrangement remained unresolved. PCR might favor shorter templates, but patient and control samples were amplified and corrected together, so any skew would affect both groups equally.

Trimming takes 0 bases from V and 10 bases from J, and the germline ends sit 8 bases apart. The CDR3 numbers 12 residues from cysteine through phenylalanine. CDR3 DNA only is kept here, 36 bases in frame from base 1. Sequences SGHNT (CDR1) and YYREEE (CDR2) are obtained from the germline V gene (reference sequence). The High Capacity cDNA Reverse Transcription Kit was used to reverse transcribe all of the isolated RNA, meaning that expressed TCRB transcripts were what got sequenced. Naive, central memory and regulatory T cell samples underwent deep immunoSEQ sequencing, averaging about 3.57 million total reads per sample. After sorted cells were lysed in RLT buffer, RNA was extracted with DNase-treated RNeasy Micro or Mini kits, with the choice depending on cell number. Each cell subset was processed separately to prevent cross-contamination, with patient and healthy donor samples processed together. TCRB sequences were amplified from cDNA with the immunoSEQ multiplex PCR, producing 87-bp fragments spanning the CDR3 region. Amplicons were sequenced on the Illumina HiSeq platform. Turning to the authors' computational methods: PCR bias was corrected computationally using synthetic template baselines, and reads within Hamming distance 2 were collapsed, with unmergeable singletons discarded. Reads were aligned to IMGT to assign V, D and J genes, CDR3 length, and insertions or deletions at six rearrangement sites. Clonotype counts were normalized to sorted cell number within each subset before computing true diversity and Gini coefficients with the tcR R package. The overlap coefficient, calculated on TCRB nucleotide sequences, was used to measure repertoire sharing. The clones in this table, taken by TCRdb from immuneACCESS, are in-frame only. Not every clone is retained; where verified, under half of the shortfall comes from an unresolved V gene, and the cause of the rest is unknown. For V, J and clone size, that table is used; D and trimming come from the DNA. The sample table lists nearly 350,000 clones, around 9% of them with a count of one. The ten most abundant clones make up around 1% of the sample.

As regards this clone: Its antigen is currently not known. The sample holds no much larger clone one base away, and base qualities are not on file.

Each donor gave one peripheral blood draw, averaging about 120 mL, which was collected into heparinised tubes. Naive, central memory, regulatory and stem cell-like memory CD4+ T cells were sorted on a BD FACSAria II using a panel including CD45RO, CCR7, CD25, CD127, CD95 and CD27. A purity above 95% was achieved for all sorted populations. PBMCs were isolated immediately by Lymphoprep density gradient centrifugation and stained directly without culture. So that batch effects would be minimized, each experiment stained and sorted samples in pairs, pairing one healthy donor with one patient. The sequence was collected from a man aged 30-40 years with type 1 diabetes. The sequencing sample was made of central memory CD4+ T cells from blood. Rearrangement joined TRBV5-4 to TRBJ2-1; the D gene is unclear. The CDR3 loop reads CASSLDSTEQFF. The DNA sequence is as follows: TGTGCCAGCAGCTTGGACTCTACCGAGCAGTTCTTC.